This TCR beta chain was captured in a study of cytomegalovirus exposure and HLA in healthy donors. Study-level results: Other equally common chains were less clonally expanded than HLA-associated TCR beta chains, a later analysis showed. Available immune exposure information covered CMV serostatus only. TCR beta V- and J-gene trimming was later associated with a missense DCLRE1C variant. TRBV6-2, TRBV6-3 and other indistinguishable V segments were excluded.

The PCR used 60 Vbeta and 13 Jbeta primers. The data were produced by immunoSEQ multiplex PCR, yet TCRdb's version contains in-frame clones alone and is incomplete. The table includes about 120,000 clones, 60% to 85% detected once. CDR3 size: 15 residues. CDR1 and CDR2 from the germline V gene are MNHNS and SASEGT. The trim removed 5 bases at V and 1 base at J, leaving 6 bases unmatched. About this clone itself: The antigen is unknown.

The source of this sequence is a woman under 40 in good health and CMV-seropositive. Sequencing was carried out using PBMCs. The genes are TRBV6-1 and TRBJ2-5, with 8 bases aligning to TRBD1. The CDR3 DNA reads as TGTGCCAGCAGTCCCCTGGGACAGGTCCAAGAGACCCAGTACTTC. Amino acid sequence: CASSPLGQVQETQYF.